Here is one T cell receptor (beta chain) with its context. The data belong to a study of blood T cell repertoires in COVID-19. CDR3 length: 13 amino acids. Germline V gene sequence: CDR1 MRHNA, CDR2 SNTAGT. Using immunoSEQ multiplex PCR, the repertoire was profiled, and TCRdb retains in-frame clones only, with some absent. The table shows under 300,000 clones, with around four fifths occurring only once. Clinical history reported by participants formed the basis on which cohorts were assigned. This receptor was obtained from a man aged 40-55 years who had recovered from COVID-19. V and J are TRBV6-4 and TRBJ1-2; D unresolved. The specimen sequenced was PBMCs or T cells enriched from blood (not recorded which). The CDR3 sequence: CARGAGCRYGYTF. The CDR3 DNA sequence: TGTGCTAGAGGTGCGGGGTGTCGCTATGGCTACACCTTC.